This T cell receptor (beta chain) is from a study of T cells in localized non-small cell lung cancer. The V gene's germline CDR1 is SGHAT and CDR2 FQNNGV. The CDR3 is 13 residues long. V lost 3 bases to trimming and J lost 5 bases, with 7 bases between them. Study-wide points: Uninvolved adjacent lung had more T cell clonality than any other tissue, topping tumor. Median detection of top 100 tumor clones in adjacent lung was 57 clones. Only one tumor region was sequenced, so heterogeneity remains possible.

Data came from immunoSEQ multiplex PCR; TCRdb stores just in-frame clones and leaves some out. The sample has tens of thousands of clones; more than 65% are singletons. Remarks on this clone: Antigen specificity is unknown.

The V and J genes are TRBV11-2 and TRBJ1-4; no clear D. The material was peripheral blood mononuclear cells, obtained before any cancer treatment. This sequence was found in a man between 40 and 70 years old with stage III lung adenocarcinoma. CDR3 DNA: TGTGCCAGCAGCTTTACGGAGAATGAAAAACTGTTTTTT. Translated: CASSFTENEKLFF.